This is a list of T cell receptor beta chains from one sample in a study of CD8+CD57+ T cells in acquired aplastic anemia. Each CDR3 protein gets one entry after TCRdb re-called the reads with MiXCR. In the table there are a few hundred thousand distinct CDR3 sequences, over 60% of which are singletons. The sequencing sample was made of sorted CD4+, CD8+, or CD8+CD57+ T cells (not recorded which) from PBMCs. Every receptor here comes from a human donor in good health. The CDR3 runs from the conserved cysteine through the conserved F or W. The D gene is left open where the match is weak. The size of a clone is reported for some rows only, either as once, few or many, or as a class for expanded clones.

J: TRBJ2-7; size: -; D: -; V: TRBV7-9; DNA: TGTGCCAGCAGCTTAGACAGGGAGATCGAGCAGTACTTC; CDR3: CASSLDREIEQYF
J: TRBJ2-7; size: -; D: -; V: TRBV24-1; DNA: TGTGCCACCAGTGATTATAATTACGAGCAGTACTTC; CDR3: CATSDYNYEQYF
J: TRBJ1-1; size: -; D: -; V: TRBV11-2; DNA: TGTGCCAGCAGCTTAGTGAACCGGGTGACTGAAGCTTTCTTT; CDR3: CASSLVNRVTEAFF
J: TRBJ1-1; size: -; D: -; V: TRBV19; DNA: TGTGCCACCAAGGACGGATCAAACACTGAAGCTTTCTTT; CDR3: CATKDGSNTEAFF
J: TRBJ2-7; size: many; D: TRBD1; V: TRBV27; DNA: TGTGCCAGCAGTCCAACCGGGACAGCGTTCTACGAGCAGTACTTC; CDR3: CASSPTGTAFYEQYF
J: TRBJ1-2; size: few; D: -; V: TRBV7-6; DNA: TGTGCCAGCAGCTTAGGGACGGGTGGCTATGGCTACACCTTC; CDR3: CASSLGTGGYGYTF
J: TRBJ2-1; size: -; D: TRBD2; V: TRBV4-1; DNA: TGTGCCAGCAGCGGGGAACGGACCCTCTCCTTCAATGAGCAGTTCTTC; CDR3: CASSGERTLSFNEQFF
J: TRBJ2-7; size: -; D: -; V: TRBV15; DNA: TGTGCCACCAGCAGAGATCAGGAGTCCTACGAGCAGTACTTC; CDR3: CATSRDQESYEQYF
J: TRBJ1-6; size: -; D: -; V: TRBV10-3; DNA: TGTGCCACCACCGGGAGCTCCTATAATTCACTCCTCCACTTT; CDR3: CATTGSSYNSLLHF
J: TRBJ2-7; size: -; D: -; V: TRBV5-8; DNA: TGTGCCAGTAGTATGGTGGGGAGATCCTACGAGCAGTACTTC; CDR3: CASSMVGRSYEQYF
J: TRBJ2-3; size: -; D: TRBD1; V: TRBV7-3; DNA: TGTGCCAGCACCAGTCCCAGGGGACCTAAAGCTTGGGACAGATGTACGCAGTATTTT; CDR3: CASTSPRGPKAWDRCTQYF
J: TRBJ1-1; size: -; D: -; V: TRBV7-3; DNA: TGTGCCAGCAGCTTAGGCGTAGGGGTAACGGACACTGAAGCTTTCTTT; CDR3: CASSLGVGVTDTEAFF
J: TRBJ2-2; size: -; D: TRBD2; V: TRBV19; DNA: TGTGCCAGCACACGGGAGGACTTCACCGGGGAGCTGTTTTTT; CDR3: CASTREDFTGELFF
J: TRBJ2-1; size: many; D: -; V: TRBV6-5; DNA: TGTGCCAGCAGTTACTCATTAGACTCCTACAATGAGCAGTTCTTC; CDR3: CASSYSLDSYNEQFF
J: TRBJ2-5; size: -; D: -; V: TRBV2; DNA: TGTGCCAGCAGTGAAGCGACCTGGACCGGGGGGACCCAGTACTTC; CDR3: CASSEATWTGGTQYF
J: TRBJ2-7; size: many; D: TRBD1; V: TRBV4-1; DNA: TGCGCCAGCAGCCCGCGGACAGGAGTGTACGAGCAGTACTTC; CDR3: CASSPRTGVYEQYF
J: TRBJ1-5; size: -; D: -; V: TRBV12-3/TRBV12-4; DNA: TGTGCCAGCACCTACGGGGGTTTTAGCAATCAGCCCCAGCATTTT; CDR3: CASTYGGFSNQPQHF
J: TRBJ1-2; size: few; D: TRBD1; V: TRBV19; DNA: TGTGCCAGTAGGAGCGGACAGGGTAACTATGGCTACACCTTC; CDR3: CASRSGQGNYGYTF
J: TRBJ2-3; size: -; D: -; V: TRBV7-9; DNA: TGTGCCAGCAGCCCGGCCGTGGATACGCAGTATTTT; CDR3: CASSPAVDTQYF
J: TRBJ2-1; size: -; D: -; V: TRBV7-2; DNA: TGTGCCAGCAGCTTAGAGGGTACCGCCAATGAGCAGTTCTTC; CDR3: CASSLEGTANEQFF
J: TRBJ2-3; size: -; D: -; V: TRBV10-3; DNA: TGTGCCATCAGTGAGTATTCAGATACGCAGTATTTT; CDR3: CAISEYSDTQYF
J: TRBJ2-6; size: -; D: -; V: TRBV29-1; DNA: TGCAGCGTTGAAGATGCTGGGGTCAACGTCCTGATTTTC; CDR3: CSVEDAGVNVLIF
J: TRBJ2-1; size: many; D: -; V: TRBV9; DNA: TGTGCCAGCTCGACGTGGAGCTACAATGAGCAGTTCTTC; CDR3: CASSTWSYNEQFF
J: TRBJ2-2; size: -; D: -; V: TRBV7-9; DNA: TGTGCCAGCAGCGGGGAGGTCACCGGGGAGCTGTTTTTT; CDR3: CASSGEVTGELFF
J: TRBJ2-3; size: -; D: TRBD2; V: TRBV20-1; DNA: TGCAGTGCTAGATGGCCTAGCGGGCCAGGAGATACGCAGTATTTT; CDR3: CSARWPSGPGDTQYF
J: TRBJ2-3; size: -; D: -; V: TRBV4-3; DNA: TGCGCCAGCAGCTTAGAGCCATCAGGGATGACGCAGTATTTT; CDR3: CASSLEPSGMTQYF
J: TRBJ2-7; size: -; D: -; V: TRBV3-1; DNA: TGTGCCAGCAGCCAATCGTCCGAGCAGTACTTC; CDR3: CASSQSSEQYF
J: TRBJ2-5; size: many; D: -; V: TRBV9; DNA: TGTGCCAGCAGCGAGGGGGGGGTAAGGGAGACCCAGTACTTC; CDR3: CASSEGGVRETQYF
J: TRBJ2-7; size: -; D: -; V: TRBV7-6; DNA: TGTGCCAGCAGCTTAGGGGCAGCGGAGGCCTCCTACGAGCAGTACTTC; CDR3: CASSLGAAEASYEQYF
J: TRBJ1-1; size: many; D: -; V: TRBV6-9; DNA: TGTGCCAGCAGTAACCAGTGGCAGATAAACACTGAAGCTTTCTTT; CDR3: CASSNQWQINTEAFF
J: TRBJ1-2; size: many; D: TRBD1; V: TRBV29-1; DNA: TGCAGCGTTGAAGGAACAGGGGACCCAAAGCATTATGGCTACACCTTC; CDR3: CSVEGTGDPKHYGYTF
J: TRBJ2-1; size: -; D: -; V: TRBV7-9; DNA: TGTGCCAGCAGAGTACAGGAAAATGAGCAGTTCTTC; CDR3: CASRVQENEQFF
J: TRBJ2-7; size: -; D: -; V: TRBV7-9; DNA: TGTGCCAGCAGCTCGGCGCATGGGAGCTCCTACGAGCAGTACTTC; CDR3: CASSSAHGSSYEQYF
J: TRBJ2-1; size: -; D: -; V: TRBV12-3/TRBV12-4; DNA: TGTGCCAGCAGTTCGGACATCGCTATCAATGAGCAGTTCTTC; CDR3: CASSSDIAINEQFF
J: TRBJ2-1; size: -; D: -; V: TRBV7-9; DNA: TGTGCCAGCAGTGAAATTGCAGGTGAGCAGTTCTTC; CDR3: CASSEIAGEQFF
J: TRBJ2-1; size: -; D: -; V: TRBV20-1; DNA: TGCAGTGCTAGAGATTCAAATGATTATGAGCAGTTCTTC; CDR3: CSARDSNDYEQFF
J: TRBJ1-2; size: -; D: -; V: TRBV7-9; DNA: TGTGCCAGCAGCCCTCAGACAGTTAACTATGGCTACACCTTC; CDR3: CASSPQTVNYGYTF
J: TRBJ2-1; size: -; D: TRBD2; V: TRBV11-2; DNA: TGTGCCAGCAGCCCATCTAGCGGGGTGGTCAATGAGCAGTTCTTC; CDR3: CASSPSSGVVNEQFF
J: TRBJ2-1; size: once; D: TRBD2; V: TRBV7-2; DNA: TGTGCCAGTAGCAACCCGCCACTAGCGGGAGGGCCCGATGAGCGGTTCTTC; CDR3: CASSNPPLAGGPDERFF
J: TRBJ2-7; size: -; D: -; V: TRBV19; DNA: TGTGCCAGTAGTATAGATCTACAAGGCTACGAGCAGTACTTC; CDR3: CASSIDLQGYEQYF
J: TRBJ2-5; size: once; D: -; V: TRBV5-5; DNA: TGTGCCAGCAGCTTTGAGGGCTGGGAGACCCAGTACTTC; CDR3: CASSFEGWETQYF
J: TRBJ2-7; size: many; D: TRBD2; V: TRBV11-3; DNA: TGTGCCAGCAGCTTTACTACGGTGGGGACTAGCGGTTCCTACGAGCAGTACTTC; CDR3: CASSFTTVGTSGSYEQYF
J: TRBJ2-7; size: -; D: -; V: TRBV4-1; DNA: TGCGCCAGCAGCGAACCCGGGACTCTTTACGAGCAGTACTTC; CDR3: CASSEPGTLYEQYF
J: TRBJ1-2; size: -; D: -; V: TRBV10-3; DNA: TGTGCCAGCGGTGACACCCACGGGACGGGGGGCTACGCCTTC; CDR3: CASGDTHGTGGYAF
J: TRBJ2-2; size: -; D: TRBD2; V: TRBV10-3; DNA: TGTGCCATCAGTGAGAGAGCGGGGTTGAGCACCGGGGAGCTGTTTTTT; CDR3: CAISERAGLSTGELFF
J: TRBJ2-2; size: -; D: TRBD1; V: TRBV5-5; DNA: TGTGCCAGCAGCTTACGCGACAGGGAGACCGGGGAGCTGTTTTTT; CDR3: CASSLRDRETGELFF
J: TRBJ2-7; size: many; D: -; V: TRBV7-9; DNA: TGTGCCAGCAGCCCGGTCGGGGGGCGTTCCACCTACGAGCAGTACTTC; CDR3: CASSPVGGRSTYEQYF
J: TRBJ2-7; size: -; D: -; V: TRBV20-1; DNA: TGCAGTGCCAGCAGCTTATCGGGGAGCGACGAGCAGTACTTC; CDR3: CSASSLSGSDEQYF
J: TRBJ1-1; size: -; D: -; V: TRBV7-2; DNA: TGTGCCAGCAGCTTAGGGCCAGGGGTTACTGAAGCTTTCTTT; CDR3: CASSLGPGVTEAFF
J: TRBJ2-1; size: many; D: TRBD1; V: TRBV7-8; DNA: TGTGCCAGCAGCTCCCTGGGACAGGGCCACAATGAGCAGTTCTTC; CDR3: CASSSLGQGHNEQFF
J: TRBJ1-2; size: -; D: -; V: TRBV4-2; DNA: TGTGCCAGCAGCCAAGGGGTGGGGACGAACGGCTACACCTTC; CDR3: CASSQGVGTNGYTF
J: TRBJ1-1; size: -; D: -; V: TRBV27; DNA: TGTGCCAGCAGTTGGTTGGGCACACACACTGAAGCTTTCTTT; CDR3: CASSWLGTHTEAFF
J: TRBJ2-5; size: -; D: -; V: TRBV12-3/TRBV12-4; DNA: TGTGCCAGCCAAACAGAATCCGAGACCCAGTACTTC; CDR3: CASQTESETQYF
J: TRBJ2-2; size: many; D: TRBD2; V: TRBV19; DNA: TGTGCCAGTGAAGAGGGAGGGAAGAACACCGGGGAGCTGTTTTTT; CDR3: CASEEGGKNTGELFF
J: TRBJ1-2; size: -; D: -; V: TRBV2; DNA: TGTGCCAGCAGTGGGGTCAGCACCTATGGCTACACCTTC; CDR3: CASSGVSTYGYTF
J: TRBJ2-7; size: -; D: -; V: TRBV7-8; DNA: TGTGCCAGCAGCTTAGCGCGGGACAGCCCGTTCCAGCAGTACTTC; CDR3: CASSLARDSPFQQYF
J: TRBJ1-2; size: many; D: -; V: TRBV11-2; DNA: TGTGCCAGCAGTTCATCGGGGGTTGATGGCTACACCTTC; CDR3: CASSSSGVDGYTF
J: TRBJ1-2; size: -; D: -; V: TRBV7-9; DNA: TGTGCCAGCAGTCTTCCTACGGGACTAGCGGGCTACACCTTC; CDR3: CASSLPTGLAGYTF
J: TRBJ2-3; size: -; D: -; V: TRBV20-1; DNA: TGCAGTGCTAGAGCAGGGCCTCAGGATACGCAGTATTTT; CDR3: CSARAGPQDTQYF